The T cell receptor beta chain under discussion was sequenced for a study of OX40 agonist ivuxolimab in advanced cancers. Across the whole study: The group had a mean age of around 60 years, ranged from roughly 20 to 80, and was approximately 81% male. A history of anti-PD-1, anti-PD-L1 or anti-CTLA-4 therapy was acceptable, and approximately 39% had some.

CDR3 length equals 14 residues. The V end was cut by 4 bases, the J end by 3 bases, with 9 bases between. Looked up from germline, CDR1 is MRHNA and CDR2 is SNTAGT. This table comes from immunoSEQ multiplex PCR, and its TCRdb copy is limited to in-frame clones, with some not included. The sample lists 30,000 or so clones, approximately 88% occurring once. This clone appeared a few times. The TCR originated in an adult with an advanced solid tumor such as melanoma, head and neck, liver or kidney cancer. This specimen consisted of CD4+ or CD8+ T cells sorted from blood, obtained in a trial of the OX40 agonist ivuxolimab. This chain uses TRBV6-4 with TRBJ2-2; no definite D call. The CDR3 spells CASSVVVDTGELFF. DNA of the CDR3: TGTGCCAGCAGTGTGGTGGTGGACACCGGGGAGCTGTTTTTT.